This TCR beta chain was identified in a study of Ad26.COV2.S vaccination and SARS-CoV-2 variants. Study-wide results and limits: Placebo recipients showed lower spike-specific TCR breadth than vaccinees.

With 5 bases removed from V and 0 bases from J, the gap between germline ends came to 10 bases. This CDR3 has 13 amino acids. Germline V gene lookup returns CDR1 SQVTM and CDR2 ANQGSEA. TCRdb's table, derived via immunoSEQ multiplex PCR, lists solely in-frame clones and lacks some. This table holds over 110,000 clones, 80% to 90% found once. Of note for this clone: Its antigen is currently unknown.

The rearrangement uses TRBV29-1 and TRBJ1-1, with D tentatively TRBD1 (5 bases). The receptor was isolated from a human donor who had recovered from COVID-19. The sequencing here drew on peripheral blood, taken after recovery from COVID-19. The CDR3 loop reads CSVNKGMNTEAFF. In nucleotides, the CDR3 is TGCAGCGTTAATAAGGGGATGAACACTGAAGCTTTCTTT. Drawing the rest from reference TRBV29-1 and TRBJ1-1, the complete variable domain is SAVISQKPSRDICQRGTSLTIQCQVDSQVTMMFWYRQQPGQSLTLIATANQGSEATYESGFVIDKFPISRPNLTFSTLTVSNMSPEDSSIYLCSVNKGMNTEAFFGQGTRLTVV.